The clone carrying this TCR beta chain was picked up one time. Recovered status applied to Cohort 3 donors who had two consecutive negative PCRs. It also applied to those with clearance or with symptom resolution. V shed 3 bases, J shed 5 bases, and the junction held 4 bases outside the gene matches. Per germline, CDR1 SNHLY and CDR2 FYNNEI. The CDR3 is 14 residues long. Data came from immunoSEQ multiplex PCR; TCRdb stores just in-frame clones and leaves some out. Among some 100,000 clones listed, 70% to 90% were seen once. This entry is derived from a study of blood T cell repertoires in COVID-19. The J gene is TRBJ2-3, the V gene TRBV2; TRBD2 matches 8 bases. The specimen sequenced was PBMCs or T cells enriched from blood (not recorded which). The receptor was derived from a woman between 45 and 65 years old who had recovered from COVID-19. The CDR3 DNA follows: TGTGCCAGCAGTGAGACTAGCGAGGTAGATACGCAGTATTTT. Amino acids: CASSETSEVDTQYF.